This T cell receptor beta chain was sequenced during a study of CD8 T cells in Susac syndrome. Study-level background: Among sequenced Susac syndrome patients, more than five had active disease and fewer than ten were in remission. Patients with Susac syndrome were therapy-naive, taking corticosteroids, with some also receiving intravenous immunoglobulin, or taking intravenous immunoglobulin alone at the time their blood was drawn. Study-wide findings and caveats: CD4+ T cell repertoires in Susac syndrome lacked clonal expansion.

With random hexamers, 0.5 to 1 ug RNA was reverse transcribed. An immunoSEQ multiplex PCR generated amplified TCR beta CDR3 products spanning 54 Vbeta and 13 Jbeta. TCRdb re-called the immunoSEQ multiplex PCR reads through MiXCR, storing one row per CDR3 protein. The sample gives over 140,000 distinct CDR3 sequences, 95% of which show up once; more than 0.14% is in the top ten. As for this clonotype: Its target is unknown.

The CDR3 totals 14 residues. Germline V lookup: CDR1 SGHAT, CDR2 FQNNGV. The V segment lost 5 bases and the J segment 0 bases; nucleotides outside the gene matches: 2. Sequenced input: CD4+ T cells from PBMCs. This sequence was found in a human donor with Susac syndrome. This chain links TRBV11-2 with TRBJ1-1, with 8 bases aligning to TRBD1. DNA of the CDR3: TGTGCCAGCAGCCAGACAGGGGTGAACACTGAAGCTTTCTTT. Translation gives CASSQTGVNTEAFF.